This T cell receptor beta chain emerged from a study of T cells in Graves' hyperthyroidism and ophthalmopathy (dated by TCRdb to the late 2010s). Regarding the complete study: Peripheral blood was sampled at the time of initial diagnosis, prior to any treatment. A discovery cohort of 95 to 100 patients, 43 with Graves' ophthalmopathy and about 58 with stable Graves' hyperthyroidism, was used to find distinguishing TCR V-J signatures. Prospective prediction of ophthalmopathy was tested in an independent validation cohort of some 19 hyperthyroidism patients and 17 patients who later progressed to ophthalmopathy. For training and testing, the 100 or so patients in the discovery cohort were randomly divided in a 7:3 ratio. In addition, the study compared T-cell repertoires in thyroid tissue and in blood from over 5 Graves' hyperthyroidism patients. Once sampling was done, hyperthyroidism patients were given methimazole at a starting dose of 30 mg daily, whereas ophthalmopathy patients were given high-dose intravenous methylprednisolone. The paper reports TCR Vbeta CDR3 sequencing of 130 to 150 peripheral blood samples: around 41 ophthalmopathy, under 80 hyperthyroidism and around 17 progressor patients.

The germline V gene specifies SGHRS as CDR1 and YFSETQ as CDR2. V and J lose 5 bases and 7 bases, and a span of 16 bases separates them. Inclusive of the bounding cysteine and phenylalanine, the CDR3 is 13 residues long. The retained sequence is limited to the CDR3, 39 bases, with the frame set at the first base. This clonotype was observed many times. Its antigen target is currently unknown. Per-nucleotide qualities are absent, and no much larger clonotype sits a single base away. Hyperthyroidism patients were newly diagnosed, had a disease duration of under 2 months, and were aged 18 to 65 years. The study excluded patients with uncontrolled infections, other autoimmune diseases, pregnancy or lactation. Diagnoses were based on clinical symptoms, serum thyroxine and TRAb, thyroid ultrasound and orbital computed tomography. Blood from progressor patients was collected at the time of first diagnosis with hyperthyroidism, before any ophthalmopathy symptoms had appeared. PBMCs were separated from around 9.1 ml of fresh peripheral blood using Ficoll-Paque density gradient centrifugation. Progressor patients were defined as those initially diagnosed with Graves' hyperthyroidism in whom ophthalmopathy developed during follow-up. Total RNA was extracted with Trizol reagent, and quality was checked on an Agilent 2100 Bioanalyzer.

TCR beta CDR3 regions were amplified from RNA transcripts. A first-round RT-PCR of the TCR CDR3 used the HTBI primer set with the Qiagen OneStep RT-PCR kit. A second multiplex PCR round built the libraries, followed by size selection and purification. Paired-end sequencing of the libraries was performed with 100 bp reads on an Illumina HiSeq2000. Processing in the source paper ran as follows. SOAPnuke was used to process the raw data, with reads discarded if the reads contained adapters or uncalled bases, had a mean Phred below 15, or lacked an exact constant-primer or identifier match. COPE v1.2.5 was used to merge the high-quality paired reads, and each unique nucleotide sequence was defined as a clonotype. Clonotypes were aligned to IMGT TRBV, TRBD and TRBJ reference segments using MiTCR v1.1. The analysis included only V-J combinations with a frequency above 0.0001, which together covered over 98% of the repertoires. The TCS score was defined as F50 (clonal expansion) divided by E x V (chaos), with BLOSUM62-based TCRdist calculated between CDR3 peptides within each V-J. Welch's t-statistics and random forest reduced around 550 V-J features to roughly 13, which were used in a naive Bayes classifier (R e1071). TCRdb applied fastp at Q25 and MiXCR to the public reads, then kept only in-frame beta chains. CDR3 protein sequences are deduplicated, and each keeps its most common genes and DNA. The V and J calls were determined by TCRdb, not by the authors. For this sample the table gives about 150,000 distinct CDR3 sequences, of which approximately 20% were detected only once. Roughly 71% of the sample comes from the top ten.

What the work shows at the level of the full study, not this receptor alone: In validation, progression to ophthalmopathy was predicted by the model with 70.59% sensitivity and roughly 76% specificity, a median of roughly six months before onset. Blood samples also contained most of the expanded thyroid clonotypes (frequency above 0.001), which suggests that blood repertoires may reflect thyroid immune responses. No statistical method was used to set the sample size in advance, and investigators knew the group allocation. In cross-validation, a model built on a 13 V-J signature told ophthalmopathy apart from stable hyperthyroidism with over 85% sensitivity and approximately 84% specificity, and in testing the same model reached 80%/75%.

This chain joins TRBV5-1 to TRBJ2-7, and possibly TRBD1, on 6 matching bases. Sequencing was done on a sample of blood. The sequence came from a woman aged 45-65 years with Graves' hyperthyroidism that later progressed to Graves' ophthalmopathy. The CDR3 corresponds to CASRPQGWKEQYF. The sequenced DNA is TGCGCCAGCAGACCCCAGGGGTGGAAAGAGCAGTACTTC. When the CDR3 is completed using the reference TRBV5-1 and TRBJ2-7 genes on either side, the full variable domain is KAGVTQTPRYLIKTRGQQVTLSCSPISGHRSVSWYQQTPGQGLQFLFEYFSETQRNKGNFPGRFSGRQFSNSRSEMNVSTLELGDSALYLCASRPQGWKEQYFGPGTRLTVT.